This T cell receptor (beta chain) stems from a study of blood T cell repertoires in COVID-19. Study-wide context: The origin of the acute and convalescent COVID-19 samples was the United States, Italy and Spain.

Each recovered donor of Cohort 3 presented with two negative PCRs, clearance, or symptom resolution. Per the germline V gene, CDR1 is SNHLY and CDR2 is FYNNEI. V lost 7 bases and J lost 10; bases outside the gene matches: 13. The CDR3 has 15 amino acids. TCRdb keeps only in-frame clones here, not all; method: immunoSEQ multiplex PCR. The sample holds roughly 180,000 clones; roughly 88% are singletons and the top ten take roughly 13%. What was sequenced was PBMCs or T cells enriched from blood (not recorded which). The rearrangement links TRBV2 to TRBJ2-1, with TRBD2 matching 10 bases. This clonotype was sampled from a woman aged 60-75 years who had recovered from COVID-19. CDR3 sequence reads: CASTPRASGRDEQFF. CDR3 in DNA: TGTGCCAGCACCCCGAGGGCTAGCGGGAGAGACGAGCAGTTCTTC.